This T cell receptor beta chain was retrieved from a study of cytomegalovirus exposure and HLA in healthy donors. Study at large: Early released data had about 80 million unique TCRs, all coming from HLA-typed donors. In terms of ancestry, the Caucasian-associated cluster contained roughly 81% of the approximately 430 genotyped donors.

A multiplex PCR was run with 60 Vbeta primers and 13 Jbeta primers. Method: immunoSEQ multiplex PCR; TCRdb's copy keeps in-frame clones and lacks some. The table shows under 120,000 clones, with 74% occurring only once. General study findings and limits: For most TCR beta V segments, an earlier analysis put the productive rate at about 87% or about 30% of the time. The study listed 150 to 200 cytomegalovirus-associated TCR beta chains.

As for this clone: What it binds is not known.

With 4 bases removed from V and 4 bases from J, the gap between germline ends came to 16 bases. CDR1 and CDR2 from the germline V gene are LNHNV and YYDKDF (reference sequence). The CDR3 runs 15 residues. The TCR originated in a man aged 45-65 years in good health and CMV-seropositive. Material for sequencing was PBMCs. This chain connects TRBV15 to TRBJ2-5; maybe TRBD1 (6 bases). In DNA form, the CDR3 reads TGTGCCACCAGCACCCGGGACACCAAACCAGAGACCCAGTACTTC. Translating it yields CATSTRDTKPETQYF.